This T cell receptor (beta chain) was recovered during a study of T cell changes during pregnancy in multiple sclerosis (dated by TCRdb to the late 2010s). For context, the study as a whole: The study examined how the T cell repertoire changed over the course of pregnancy in women with multiple sclerosis.

This clone has just one count. Its antigen target is currently unknown. No much larger clonotype is one base removed from it; base qualities were not supplied. The library was prepared using the immunoSEQ multiplex PCR assay. Held by TCRdb, this immuneACCESS table contains in-frame sequences only and omits some clones. Under half of the omission traces to an unresolved V gene where checked; the cause of the rest is unknown. This sample comprises tens of thousands of clones, more than 85% of them detected only once. Of the sample, about 0.85% is held by the ten largest clones. Including cysteine and phenylalanine, the CDR3 has 11 amino acids. Of the read, only the CDR3 DNA is kept; its 33 bases are in frame from base 1. CDR1 and CDR2 were assigned from the germline V gene (reference sequence) as LNHDA and SQIVND. V was cut back by 3 bases and J by 7 bases, leaving a gap of 4 bases between them.

The source is a female donor with multiple sclerosis, enrolled in a pregnancy study. The chain is assembled from TRBV19 and TRBJ1-3, with the D gene too uncertain to name. This specimen consisted of peripheral blood, obtained before pregnancy. The CDR3 region has the sequence CASSIVNTIYF. The nucleotide sequence reads TGTGCCAGTAGTATCGTGAACACCATATATTTT.